These 8 T cell receptor beta chains were sequenced from one sample in a study of OX40 agonist ivuxolimab in advanced cancers. TCRdb keeps only in-frame clones here, not all; method: immunoSEQ multiplex PCR. The data contain around 48,000 clones, around 85% of them singletons. The source material was CD4+ or CD8+ T cells sorted from blood, sampled in a trial of the OX40 agonist ivuxolimab. All receptors come from an adult with an advanced solid tumor such as melanoma, head and neck, liver or kidney cancer.

The chain recombines TRBV6-6 with TRBJ2-5, with TRBD2 matching 11 bases. This CDR3 has 14 residues. In germline, CDR1 is MNHNY, CDR2 SVGAGI (reference sequence). Trimming removed 4 bases from V and 4 bases from J; junction bases left unmatched: 2. The CDR3 here is CASSFGLAGETQYF. The CDR3 DNA follows: TGTGCCAGCAGTTTCGGACTAGCGGGAGAGACCCAGTACTTC.

This chain connects TRBV5-4 to TRBJ2-5, with TRBD2 matching 11 bases. Trimming cost V 3 bases and J 7 bases; bases outside gene matches: 8. Germline CDR1 reads SGHNT; CDR2 reads YYREEE (reference sequence). The CDR3 has 15 residues. CDR3: CASSSSSGLAGTQYF. CDR3 nucleotide sequence: TGTGCCAGCAGCTCCTCCTCAGGACTAGCGGGGACCCAGTACTTC.

This clone was recorded only once. This sequence joins TRBV18 and TRBJ2-5; D is undetermined. The V and J ends lost 3 bases and 2 bases respectively, with 10 bases between them. The CDR3 spans 14 residues. Germline loops: CDR1 KGHSH, CDR2 LQKENI. DNA for the CDR3: TGTGCCAGCTCACCGCGATCTAGACAAGAGACCCAGTACTTC. It yields the protein CASSPRSRQETQYF.

Notes on this clone: Other DNA sequences from this sample encode an identical CDR3 as well. This sequence joins TRBV5-1 and TRBJ2-6; a possible D gene is TRBD1 (6 bases). Per the germline V gene, CDR1 is SGHRS and CDR2 is YFSETQ. CDR3 length: 15 residues. Between the trimmed V and J ends, which lost 0 bases and 2 bases, there was a span of 6 bases. The CDR3 spells CASSLEGAGANVLTF. As DNA, the CDR3 is TGCGCCAGCAGCTTGGAGGGGGCTGGGGCCAACGTCCTGACTTTC.

The chain links TRBV7-3 to TRBJ1-2; 9 positions match TRBD1. Losses at the gene ends were 5 bases for V and 7 bases for J; bases not matched to a gene: 8. CDR3 length: 14 residues. Per the germline V gene, CDR1 is SGHTA and CDR2 is FQGTGA. CDR3 nucleotide sequence: TGTGCCAGCAGCCCAACAGGGGGCCTCTCTGGCTACACCTTC. As protein: CASSPTGGLSGYTF.

The chain combines TRBV6-5 with TRBJ1-3; tentative D call: TRBD1 (5 bases). This CDR3 has 15 amino acids. Per germline, CDR1 MNHEY and CDR2 SVGAGI. V was trimmed by 6 bases and J by 0 bases, leaving 12 bases between them. This chain's CDR3 is CASSRDSISGNTIYF. CDR3 in DNA: TGTGCCAGCAGCCGGGACTCGATCTCTGGAAACACCATATATTTT.

The rearrangement joins TRBV6-1 to TRBJ1-4; D unresolved. CDR1 and CDR2 from the germline V gene are MNHNS and SASEGT. The CDR3 is 17 residues long. The ends were cut back, 3 bases at V and 8 bases at J, with 22 bases in the middle. CDR3 loop: CASSERRGSGWGEKLFF. The CDR3 nucleotides read TGTGCCAGCAGTGAGCGCCGGGGTTCGGGGTGGGGAGAAAAACTGTTTTTT.

This clone was seen only once. The V and J genes are TRBV6-5 and TRBJ1-5, with no clear D. The germline V gene encodes CDR1 MNHEY and CDR2 SVGAGI. This CDR3 contains 14 residues. Trimming left V 0 bases short and J 4 bases short, with 7 bases between. The CDR3 DNA reads as TGTGCCAGCAGTTACTCTGCCGGGAATCAGCCCCAGCATTTT. Translated: CASSYSAGNQPQHF.